The 18 T cell receptor beta chains below were found in one sample sequenced in a study of cytomegalovirus exposure and HLA in healthy donors. Both 60 Vbeta primers and 13 Jbeta primers went into the PCR. Profiled with immunoSEQ multiplex PCR; TCRdb holds only in-frame clones, not every one. Found here are roughly 170,000 clones, more than 70% of them singletons; the top ten hold about 1.4%. The sample comprised PBMCs. The receptors here all came from a girl aged 10-17 years in good health and CMV-seronegative.

The chain uses TRBV12-5 and TRBJ2-2; D is possibly TRBD1 (5 bases). The germline V gene has CDR1 LGHNT and CDR2 FRNRAP. V was pared by 7 bases and J by 0 bases, with 12 bases between. This CDR3 has 15 amino acids. CDR3 region: CASVSGPANTGELFF. The CDR3 DNA reads TGTGCTAGTGTTTCAGGGCCAGCGAACACCGGGGAGCTGTTTTTT.

This chain links TRBV6-5 with TRBJ2-1; D possibly corresponds to TRBD1 (6 bases). The CDR3 is 15 residues long. V lost 6 bases, J lost 6 bases, and 18 bases lay in between. Germline assignment: CDR1 MNHEY and CDR2 SVGAGI. CDR3 in DNA: TGTGCCAGCAGCCCCCCAGGGGCCGGGGTCAATGAGCAGTTCTTC. It encodes CASSPPGAGVNEQFF.

V and J are TRBV7-3 and TRBJ1-2, with a possible D match to TRBD1 (5 bases). The V gene's germline CDR1 is SGHTA and CDR2 FQGTGA. The germline V and J ends were trimmed by 8 bases and 6 bases, with 16 bases remaining between them. The CDR3 is 13 residues long. The CDR3 sequence is CASGGGVGDGYTF. The CDR3 DNA follows: TGTGCCAGCGGCGGGGGAGTAGGAGATGGCTACACCTTC.

V usage is TRBV9 and J usage is TRBJ2-3, with TRBD2 matching 13 bases. The CDR3 runs 17 residues. V gave up 3 bases and J gave up 6 bases; unmatched junction bases: 10. CDR1 SGDLS and CDR2 YYNGEE come from the germline V gene. CDR3 amino acids: CASSASTSGGPEDTQYF. Here the CDR3 DNA reads TGTGCCAGCAGCGCCTCGACTAGCGGGGGGCCGGAGGATACGCAGTATTTT.

This clone was detected only once. V usage is TRBV13 and J usage is TRBJ1-2; 8 bases match TRBD1. The length of the CDR3 is 12 residues. Germline-derived CDR1 and CDR2 are PRHDT and FYEKMQ (reference sequence). V gave up 5 bases and J gave up 4 bases; unmatched junction bases: 0. CDR3 amino acids: CASSQGAYGYTF. The CDR3 bases are TGTGCCAGCAGCCAGGGGGCCTATGGCTACACCTTC.

The chain combines TRBV30 with TRBJ1-1, with a weak D call TRBD1 (5 bases). The germline V gene has CDR1 GTSNPN and CDR2 SVGIG (reference sequence). The length of the CDR3 is 11 residues. V shed 6 bases and J shed 8 bases, with 13 bases lying between them. In DNA, the CDR3 is TGTGCCTGCCAGGGATTCGGAGAAGCTTTCTTT. Amino acids: CACQGFGEAFF.

The chain combines TRBV5-1 with TRBJ1-1; D is undetermined. Trimming pared 5 bases from V and 8 bases from J, leaving 16 bases between. This CDR3 spans 13 amino acids. Germline CDR1 reads SGHRS; CDR2 reads YFSETQ. For the CDR3, the DNA is TGCGCCAGCAGACCCGCGCGGGGATACGAAGCTTTCTTT. Its translation is CASRPARGYEAFF.

V usage is TRBV5-6 and J usage is TRBJ1-2, with a tentative D call TRBD1 (6 bases). This CDR3 has 15 residues. The germline gives CDR1 SGHDT, CDR2 YYEEEE. Trimming removed 4 bases from V and 4 bases from J, with 17 bases in between. The CDR3 nucleotides are TGTGCCAGCAGCCTCATTTCCGGACAGAGCTATGGCTACACCTTC. Translation: CASSLISGQSYGYTF.

V gene TRBV18 combines with J gene TRBJ2-7, with TRBD1 identical over 9 bases. The CDR3 covers 15 residues. Germline V gene lookup returns CDR1 KGHSH and CDR2 LQKENI. Unmatched junction bases numbered 11, after V lost 4 bases and J lost 7 bases. CDR3 coding DNA: TGTGCCAGCTCACAACAGGGGGCGAACCGAGAGGAGCAGTACTTC. It is translated as CASSQQGANREEQYF.

This chain joins TRBV7-8 and TRBJ1-2; D unclear. Germline V gives CDR1 SGHVS, CDR2 FQNEAQ. Trimming stripped 6 bases from V and 4 bases from J, with 12 bases between. There are 13 residues in the CDR3. The CDR3 loop is CASSYPGRYGYTF. CDR3 nucleotide sequence: TGTGCCAGCAGTTACCCTGGCCGCTATGGCTACACCTTC. The variable domain in full, with the rest retrieved from reference TRBV7-8 and TRBJ1-2, is GAGVSQSPRYKVAKRGQDVALRCDPISGHVSLFWYQQALGQGPEFLTYFQNEAQLDKSGLPSDRFFAERPEGSVSTLKIQRTQQEDSAVYLCASSYPGRYGYTFGSGTRLTVV.

The rearrangement links TRBV20-1 to TRBJ1-2, with 9 positions matching TRBD1. The CDR3 covers 11 residues. After removal of 6 bases from V and 8 bases from J, the junction contained 4 bases not matched to a gene. Germline CDR1 is DFQATT and CDR2 is SNEGSKA (reference sequence). The CDR3 bases are TGCAGTGCATGGACAGGGGTGGGCTACACCTTC. Translated, it gives CSAWTGVGYTF.

The gene calls are TRBV12-5 and TRBJ1-2, with D uncertain. Germline lookup yields CDR1 LGHNT and CDR2 FRNRAP. V dropped 0 bases and J dropped 3 bases, with 23 bases sitting between them. The CDR3 runs to 19 residues. The CDR3 DNA reads TGTGCTAGTGGTTTGGTATACCCTCCCTGGCCCTGGGCCTACTATGGCTACACCTTC. It codes for CASGLVYPPWPWAYYGYTF.

This clone was seen more than once but under ten times. This chain connects TRBV27 to TRBJ2-3, with 13 bases aligning to TRBD2. Trimming removed 6 bases from V and 6 bases from J; junction bases left unmatched: 6. The CDR3 contains 15 residues. CDR1 and CDR2 (germline): MNHEY, SMNVEV (reference sequence). CDR3 loop: CASRETSGGFDTQYF. DNA of the CDR3: TGTGCCAGCAGAGAGACTAGCGGGGGGTTTGATACGCAGTATTTT.

The gene calls are TRBV15 and TRBJ2-5, with TRBD2 matching 8 bases. V shed 1 base and J 3 bases; nucleotides not matched to a gene: 13. The germline V gene encodes CDR1 LNHNV and CDR2 YYDKDF (reference sequence). The CDR3 length is 18 residues. CDR3 nucleotides: TGTGCCACCAGCAGAGTCCTCAGGGGCGGGGGGTATAAAGAGACCCAGTACTTC. It encodes CATSRVLRGGGYKETQYF. Full variable domain (missing parts from reference TRBV15 and TRBJ2-5): DAMVIQNPRYQVTQFGKPVTLSCSQTLNHNVMYWYQQKSSQAPKLLFHYYDKDFNNEADTPDNFQSRRPNTSFCFLDIRSPGLGDTAMYLCATSRVLRGGGYKETQYFGPGTRLLVL.

The chain has TRBV5-1 and TRBJ2-5; 8 bases agree with TRBD2. Germline V gives CDR1 SGHRS, CDR2 YFSETQ. CDR3 size: 16 residues. The junction had 7 bases not matched to a gene; V was cut back by 0 bases and J by 3 bases. The CDR3 nucleotides read TGCGCCAGCAGCTTGGCCGGGGGGGTTGGAGAAGAGACCCAGTACTTC. This translates into CASSLAGGVGEETQYF.

This clone turned up a few times. This chain connects TRBV9 to TRBJ2-6; possible D gene TRBD1, 5 bases. The germline V gene has CDR1 SGDLS and CDR2 YYNGEE. The CDR3 totals 15 residues. The germline V and J ends were trimmed by 4 bases and 0 bases, with 8 bases remaining between them. The CDR3 DNA sequence: TGTGCCAGCAGCCCCCAGGGCTCTGGGGCCAACGTCCTGACTTTC. This gives the protein CASSPQGSGANVLTF. Full variable domain (missing parts from reference TRBV9 and TRBJ2-6): DSGVTQTPKHLITATGQRVTLRCSPRSGDLSVYWYQQSLDQGLQFLIQYYNGEERAKGNILERFSAQQFPDLHSELNLSSLELGDSALYFCASSPQGSGANVLTFGAGSRLTVL.

The chain uses TRBV9 and TRBJ2-7, with TRBD2 as a possible D gene (6 bases). The CDR3 extends over 12 amino acids. Germline values: CDR1 SGDLS, CDR2 YYNGEE. The germline V and J ends were trimmed by 3 bases and 7 bases, with 11 bases remaining between them. CDR3: CASSARGGEQYF. In nucleotides, the CDR3 is TGTGCCAGCAGCGCCCGAGGAGGGGAGCAGTACTTC.

This clone was seen just once. V gene TRBV2 combines with J gene TRBJ2-7, with TRBD1 matching over 8 bases. In germline, CDR1 is SNHLY, CDR2 FYNNEI. V lost 6 bases and J lost 2; bases outside the gene matches: 6. The CDR3 loop spans 14 amino acids. CDR3 DNA sequence: TGTGCCAGCAGGGACAGGGCCGGCACCTACGAGCAGTACTTC. Translation: CASRDRAGTYEQYF.